This T cell receptor (beta chain) emerged from a study of blood T cells in healthy people across ages. General study points: More naive CD4+ cells and higher diversity were found in long-lived than in aged donors. Donor CMV status was unknown, possibly confounding expanded clonotype changes.

The V gene end was trimmed by 3 bases and the J gene end by 5 bases; junction bases not matched to a gene: 6. CDR1 and CDR2 from the germline V gene are SGHVS and FQNEAQ. The CDR3 length is 16 residues. Sample-barcoded 5' priming and a J-beta primer mix drove a second PCR of about 6 to 11 cycles. TCRdb reprocessed the 5' RACE reads via MiXCR and lists one record per CDR3 protein. The sample includes roughly 800,000 distinct CDR3 sequences, more than 20% of them seen just once. Details on this clonotype: The antigen is not known.

These data also featured in a second study, about T cells of mothers and their children.

The chain carries TRBV7-8 and TRBJ2-1; 11 nucleotides align to TRBD2. Sequencing was carried out using blood. This sequence was found in a boy younger than 18 in good health. CDR3 bases: TGTGCCAGCAGCTTTCACCTAGCGGGGGGTAACAATGAGCAGTTCTTC. It specifies CASSFHLAGGNNEQFF.